This note documents a single T cell receptor (beta chain) sequence. These data originate in a study of blood T cell repertoires in COVID-19. Turning to the study itself: There were acute and convalescent COVID-19 samples, and they came from the United States, Italy and Spain. In each case, the material was cDNA or gDNA derived from T cells, B-cell-depleted T cells, or PBMCs.

In the original workflow: Amplification with reference gene primers provided the estimates of nucleated cell counts. TCRdb's copy holds only in-frame clones and misses some; the assay was immunoSEQ multiplex PCR. V, J and clone size derive from that table, while D and trimming were established from the DNA sequence. The sample includes under 300,000 clones, roughly three quarters seen only once; the top ten take about 4%. The germline V gene encodes CDR1 SEHNR and CDR2 FQNEAQ (reference sequence). The CDR3 covers 15 residues. The V gene lost 2 bases and the J gene lost 6 bases, with 13 bases spanning the gap.

The sequenced material came from peripheral blood. This TCR was sampled from a woman between 35 and 50 years old with active or convalescent COVID-19. The gene calls are TRBV7-9 and TRBJ1-4; D remains ambiguous. This CDR3 is CASSLFARMDEKLFF. The CDR3 DNA follows: TGTGCCAGCAGCTTATTTGCCAGGATGGATGAAAAACTGTTTTTT.